The rows below give T cell receptor beta chains drawn from one sample of a study of blood T cell repertoires in COVID-19. The table came from immunoSEQ multiplex PCR; TCRdb's copy has only in-frame clones and leaves some out. The sample contains fewer than 250,000 clones, roughly four fifths of which appear only once. The sample was PBMCs or T cells enriched from blood (not recorded which). The receptors here all came from a middle-aged woman who had been exposed to COVID-19. Both conserved end residues are part of each CDR3. D genes are given only for firm matches.

len: 14
v_gene: TRBV18
j_gene: TRBJ2-3
d_gene: TRBD2
CDR3aa: CASSRLAGEDTQYF

len: 13
v_gene: TRBV7-9
j_gene: TRBJ1-2
d_gene: TRBD1
CDR3aa: CASIPRGAYGYTF

len: 12
v_gene: TRBV29-1
j_gene: TRBJ2-2
d_gene: .
CDR3aa: CSVEGPTGELFF

len: 13
v_gene: TRBV9
j_gene: TRBJ2-1
d_gene: .
CDR3aa: CASSLSPYNEQFF

len: 15
v_gene: TRBV28
j_gene: TRBJ1-4
d_gene: .
CDR3aa: CASSIPTVGSEKLFF

len: 17
v_gene: TRBV3-1/TRBV3-2
j_gene: TRBJ1-4
d_gene: .
CDR3aa: CASSQEIGRRGPEKLFF

len: 10
v_gene: TRBV7-2
j_gene: TRBJ2-1
d_gene: .
CDR3aa: CASSFREQFF

len: 14
v_gene: TRBV3-1/TRBV3-2
j_gene: TRBJ2-3
d_gene: TRBD1
CDR3aa: CASSRLGQDDTQYF

len: 14
v_gene: TRBV7-9
j_gene: TRBJ2-5
d_gene: TRBD1
CDR3aa: CASSPSRGSETQYF

len: 14
v_gene: TRBV9
j_gene: TRBJ1-5
d_gene: TRBD1
CDR3aa: CASSASGGGQPQHF

len: 13
v_gene: TRBV5-4
j_gene: TRBJ2-3
d_gene: .
CDR3aa: CASSFGPPDTQYF

len: 12
v_gene: TRBV3-1/TRBV3-2
j_gene: TRBJ1-1
d_gene: .
CDR3aa: CASSQERGSAFF

len: 15
v_gene: TRBV7-3
j_gene: TRBJ1-1
d_gene: .
CDR3aa: CASSPTGLMLTEAFF

len: 15
v_gene: TRBV7-8
j_gene: TRBJ2-1
d_gene: .
CDR3aa: CASSPRAPNYNEQFF

len: 13
v_gene: TRBV10-1
j_gene: TRBJ2-5
d_gene: .
CDR3aa: CASSQQGQETQYF

len: 15
v_gene: TRBV5-5
j_gene: TRBJ1-1
d_gene: .
CDR3aa: CASSLIRQENTEAFF

len: 14
v_gene: TRBV24-1
j_gene: TRBJ2-1
d_gene: TRBD2
CDR3aa: CATSIGGAHNEQFF

len: 16
v_gene: TRBV11-2
j_gene: TRBJ2-3
d_gene: .
CDR3aa: CASSPTLWGGTDTQYF

len: 13
v_gene: TRBV30
j_gene: TRBJ1-5
d_gene: TRBD1
CDR3aa: CGAGTGDNQPQHF

len: 13
v_gene: TRBV6-5
j_gene: TRBJ1-1
d_gene: .
CDR3aa: CASSYDRNTEAFF

len: 13
v_gene: TRBV11-2
j_gene: TRBJ1-1
d_gene: .
CDR3aa: CASSLVLDTEAFF

len: 14
v_gene: TRBV6-2/TRBV6-3
j_gene: TRBJ1-2
d_gene: .
CDR3aa: CASSSDRLNYGYTF

len: 15
v_gene: TRBV7-2
j_gene: TRBJ1-5
d_gene: .
CDR3aa: CASSLDRTINQPQHF

len: 15
v_gene: TRBV2
j_gene: TRBJ1-1
d_gene: TRBD1
CDR3aa: CASRPPGQGNPEAFF

len: 14
v_gene: TRBV6-6
j_gene: TRBJ2-1
d_gene: TRBD1
CDR3aa: CASSPGTGGNEQFF

len: 15
v_gene: TRBV7-9
j_gene: TRBJ2-1
d_gene: .
CDR3aa: CASSLWRHMGTEQFF

len: 16
v_gene: TRBV19
j_gene: TRBJ1-2
d_gene: .
CDR3aa: CASSIAGQPLIYGYTF

len: 17
v_gene: TRBV7-3
j_gene: TRBJ2-2
d_gene: TRBD2
CDR3aa: CASSALGTSGAAGELFF

len: 15
v_gene: TRBV28
j_gene: TRBJ1-6
d_gene: .
CDR3aa: CASTPQGSYNSPLHF

len: 15
v_gene: TRBV18
j_gene: TRBJ2-1
d_gene: .
CDR3aa: CASSPGGILDNEQFF

len: 15
v_gene: TRBV6-1
j_gene: TRBJ1-2
d_gene: TRBD1
CDR3aa: CASSEGTAEGYGYTF

len: 17
v_gene: TRBV4-2
j_gene: TRBJ1-5
d_gene: .
CDR3aa: CASSPGAFGGEGQPQHF

len: 17
v_gene: TRBV7-2
j_gene: TRBJ2-1
d_gene: TRBD2
CDR3aa: CASSLEAGGGASGEQFF

len: 15
v_gene: TRBV4-2
j_gene: TRBJ1-6
d_gene: TRBD1
CDR3aa: CASSQGQKNNSPLHF

len: 15
v_gene: TRBV30
j_gene: TRBJ2-3
d_gene: .
CDR3aa: CAWIPRVRNTDTQYF

len: 17
v_gene: TRBV7-3
j_gene: TRBJ2-2
d_gene: TRBD2
CDR3aa: CASSYGTSGRLTGELFF

len: 15
v_gene: TRBV15
j_gene: TRBJ1-1
d_gene: .
CDR3aa: CATSRGAGWGSEAFF

len: 17
v_gene: TRBV4-2
j_gene: TRBJ1-3
d_gene: .
CDR3aa: CASSQAIQGSSGNTIYF

len: 14
v_gene: TRBV6-5
j_gene: TRBJ2-7
d_gene: TRBD2
CDR3aa: CASIRGDELHEQYF

len: 16
v_gene: TRBV7-9
j_gene: TRBJ1-1
d_gene: TRBD1
CDR3aa: CASSPRTGGAYTEAFF

len: 15
v_gene: TRBV5-6
j_gene: TRBJ2-4
d_gene: TRBD1
CDR3aa: CASRTGVGAKNIQYF

len: 18
v_gene: TRBV5-5
j_gene: TRBJ1-6
d_gene: .
CDR3aa: CASSLAEQGKTYNSPLHF

len: 15
v_gene: TRBV9
j_gene: TRBJ2-1
d_gene: TRBD1
CDR3aa: CASSVAGTEYNEQFF

len: 18
v_gene: TRBV6-2/TRBV6-3
j_gene: TRBJ2-3
d_gene: TRBD2
CDR3aa: CASSPDPGSGGLTDTQYF

len: 14
v_gene: TRBV10-3
j_gene: TRBJ2-7
d_gene: .
CDR3aa: CAISDRQASYEQYF

len: 16
v_gene: TRBV7-3
j_gene: TRBJ2-1
d_gene: TRBD2
CDR3aa: CASSLTSSGVSNEQFF